One sample yielded the 12 T cell receptor beta chains listed below, sequenced in a study of shared clonotypes between healthy human individuals. The data were produced by immunoSEQ multiplex PCR, yet TCRdb's version contains in-frame clones alone and is incomplete. The repertoire consists of approximately 2.1 million clones, with approximately 93% occurring once and the leading ten covering about 0.41%. The sample comprised naive CD4+ T cells from PBMCs. Subset noted: CD45RA+ positively selected. These receptors were taken from a young man in good health. Some clones in this sample may be carry-over from other donors' samples.

The chain links TRBV7-9 to TRBJ2-3, with TRBD2 matching 12 bases. J gave up 2 bases and V 5 bases, and 2 bases lay outside the gene matches. The CDR3 is 15 amino acids. CDR1 SEHNR and CDR2 FQNEAQ come from the germline V gene (reference sequence). CDR3 sequence (DNA): TGTGCCAGCAGCGGGACTAGCGGGCACACAGATACGCAGTATTTT. This translates into CASSGTSGHTDTQYF.

The J gene is TRBJ2-3, the V gene TRBV11-2; D uncertain. V lost 5 bases to trimming and J lost 9 bases, with 12 bases between them. CDR3 length equals 12 residues. CDR1 is SGHAT, CDR2 FQNNGV, per germline. Written as DNA, the CDR3 is TGTGCCAGCAGCGGATTCCCGGACACGCAGTATTTT. Protein: CASSGFPDTQYF.

This chain links TRBV28 with TRBJ2-7; TRBD1 might be the D (6 bases). This CDR3 has 16 residues. V was pared by 5 bases and J by 3 bases, with 20 bases between. Germline CDR1 is MDHEN and CDR2 is SYDVKM. CDR3 loop: CASSPAGQTLFYEQYF. CDR3 DNA: TGTGCCAGCAGTCCCGCAGGACAGACACTGTTCTACGAGCAGTACTTC.

With regard to this clone: Other DNA sequences of this sample code for an identical CDR3. V usage is TRBV6-5 and J usage is TRBJ1-6; D remains unclear. Germline assignment: CDR1 MNHEY and CDR2 SVGAGI. The CDR3 is 15 residues long. Trimming removed 2 bases from V and 7 bases from J, with 12 bases in between. The CDR3 reads CASSYVGRGNSPLHF. Written as DNA, the CDR3 is TGTGCCAGCAGTTACGTAGGTCGGGGAAATTCACCCCTCCACTTT.

The genes are TRBV5-1 and TRBJ2-5; 10 bases agree with TRBD2. J lost 2 bases, V lost 7 bases, and 8 bases had no gene match. The CDR3 has 15 amino acids. CDR1 is SGHRS and CDR2 is YFSETQ in the germline V gene. CDR3 sequence: CASARGAGGQETQYF. CDR3 in DNA: TGCGCCAGCGCCAGGGGAGCGGGAGGGCAAGAGACCCAGTACTTC.

This rearrangement joins TRBV6-1 to TRBJ1-5; D may be TRBD1 (5 bases). The CDR3 extends over 14 amino acids. Germline V CDR1 and CDR2: MNHNS, SASEGT. The ends were cut back, 6 bases at V and 8 bases at J, with 17 bases in the middle. The CDR3 DNA sequence: TGTGCCAGCAGGGGTGGGGCGCAGTGGGAGCCCCAGCATTTT. Translated, it gives CASRGGAQWEPQHF.

The rearrangement joins TRBV6-1 to TRBJ2-7; TRBD1 matches at 7 bases. The CDR3 totals 18 residues. Per germline, CDR1 MNHNS and CDR2 SASEGT. Trimming at V came to 4 bases and at J to 8 bases, leaving 23 bases not matched to a gene. This CDR3 is CASSGTGASRDQSVQQYF. CDR3 nucleotides: TGTGCCAGCAGTGGGACAGGCGCCTCCCGGGACCAGAGCGTCCAGCAGTACTTC.

The gene calls are TRBV29-1 and TRBJ1-1; 7 bases are shared with TRBD1. V gave up 8 bases and J gave up 5 bases; unmatched junction bases: 14. In germline, CDR1 is SQVTM, CDR2 ANQGSEA. The CDR3 covers 14 residues. For the CDR3, the DNA is TGCAGCACAAGTTTTGACAGGGCGCGAACTGAAGCTTTCTTT. Translated: CSTSFDRARTEAFF.

On this clone itself: This specimen includes other DNA sequences encoding the same CDR3. V is TRBV5-1 and J is TRBJ1-1; 7 nucleotides align to TRBD1. V shed 0 bases and J 2 bases; nucleotides not matched to a gene: 1. The CDR3 extends over 14 amino acids. Germline CDR1 reads SGHRS; CDR2 reads YFSETQ. The CDR3 loop reads CASSLDRGNTEAFF. DNA of the CDR3: TGCGCCAGCAGCTTGGACAGGGGTAACACTGAAGCTTTCTTT.

CDR3 sequence (DNA): TGCGCCAGCAGCTTGGTTGCGGGTCGCGATGAGCAGTTCTTC. It encodes CASSLVAGRDEQFF. The chain joins TRBV5-1 to TRBJ2-1; D is possibly TRBD2 (5 bases). There are 14 residues in the CDR3. Per germline, CDR1 SGHRS and CDR2 YFSETQ. Deletions cut 0 bases from V and 8 bases from J, with 12 bases between.

Concerning this clone: Within the sample, other DNA sequences also encode this same CDR3. This rearrangement joins TRBV28 to TRBJ1-4; D remains unclear. The CDR3 contains 14 residues. The V gene lost 6 bases and the J gene lost 5 bases, with 13 bases spanning the gap. Germline CDR1 and CDR2: MDHEN and SYDVKM. CDR3: CASSPGVTNEKLFF. CDR3 DNA sequence: TGTGCCAGCAGCCCCGGGGTCACGAATGAAAAACTGTTTTTT.

This sequence joins TRBV21-1 and TRBJ2-2. TRBV21-1 corresponds to a pseudogene. The CDR3 length is 13 residues. The CDR3 sequence is CASSKARPEELFF. The DNA for the CDR3 is TGTGCCAGCAGCAAAGCCCGACCCGAGGAGCTGTTTTTT.